Following are 31 T cell receptor beta chains from one sample sequenced in a study of T cells in Graves' hyperthyroidism and ophthalmopathy. What was amplified from RNA transcripts were TCR beta CDR3 regions. An initial round of RT-PCR targeting the TCR CDR3 relied on the HTBI primer set. TCRdb fed the multiplex PCR reads into MiXCR, producing one record per CDR3 protein. The data contain some 490,000 distinct CDR3 sequences, roughly 23% of them singletons. The sample was blood. These receptors all come from a woman in her 70s with Graves' ophthalmopathy.

In the case of this clonotype: This may stem from a read error, because a much larger clone lies one nucleotide away. This sequence joins TRBV5-1 and TRBJ2-7; D is ambiguous. Trimming removed 0 bases from V and 0 bases from J, with 16 bases in between. The germline gives CDR1 SGHRS, CDR2 YFSETQ. The CDR3 covers 17 residues. The CDR3 nucleotides are TGCGCCAGCAGCTTGGCCCTCCAAATTAGGGTCTCCTACGAGCAGTACTTC. It translates to CASSLALQIRVSYEQYF.

The rearrangement joins TRBV5-1 to TRBJ1-2; D not certain. The germline CDR1 and CDR2 sequences are SGHRS and YFSETQ. V lost 0 bases and J lost 4, with 13 bases in between. The CDR3 totals 15 residues. CDR3 in DNA: TGCGCCAGCAGCTTGGTATCTCACCCACCCTATGGCTACACCTTC. Amino acids: CASSLVSHPPYGYTF.

The V call is TRBV6-1, the J call TRBJ1-1; tentatively, D is TRBD1 (6 bases). The CDR3 length is 14 residues. Per the germline V gene, CDR1 is MNHNS and CDR2 is SASEGT. The V end lost 6 bases, the J end lost 5 bases, and 16 bases lay between the germline ends. The CDR3 protein is CASSPLTGRTEAFF. The CDR3 DNA reads as TGTGCCAGCAGCCCCCTCACAGGGAGGACTGAAGCTTTCTTT.

This clonotype was picked up many times. This chain connects TRBV27 to TRBJ2-2, with D perhaps being TRBD1 or TRBD2 (5 bases each). This CDR3 is 15 amino acids long. The germline V gene has CDR1 MNHEY and CDR2 SMNVEV (reference sequence). The V end was cut by 6 bases, the J end by 8 bases, with 19 bases between. CDR3 amino acids: CASRLMAGTQGELFF. The CDR3 coding sequence is TGTGCCAGCAGACTAATGGCCGGGACGCAAGGGGAGCTGTTTTTT.

In this sample, this clonotype turned up once. In DNA, the CDR3 is TGTGCCAGCAGCTTAAGACTAGCGGGAGACGAGCAGTACTTC. Amino acid sequence: CASSLRLAGDEQYF. J is TRBJ2-7 and V is TRBV3-1; TRBD2 matches 12 bases. Looked up from germline, CDR1 is LGHDT and CDR2 is YNNKEL (reference sequence). The CDR3 loop spans 14 amino acids. The V segment lost 5 bases and the J segment 5 bases; nucleotides outside the gene matches: 4.

The chain joins TRBV7-9 to TRBJ2-1; D not resolved. This CDR3 spans 11 amino acids. Deletions cut 7 bases from V and 7 bases from J, with 8 bases between. Germline CDR1 and CDR2: SEHNR and FQNEAQ (reference sequence). This chain's CDR3 is CASTTMNEQFF. The CDR3 coding sequence is TGTGCCAGCACCACAATGAATGAGCAGTTCTTC.

This clonotype showed up many times. V is TRBV3-1 and J is TRBJ1-1, with D perhaps TRBD1 (5 bases). The ends were cut back, 1 base at V and 8 bases at J, with 14 bases in the middle. Germline assignment: CDR1 LGHDT and CDR2 YNNKEL (reference sequence). There are 14 residues in the CDR3. The CDR3 DNA follows: TGTGCCAGCAGCCAAGTGGGACCACGGACCGAAGCTTTCTTT. Protein product: CASSQVGPRTEAFF.

This clonotype was counted between two and nine times. The V and J genes are TRBV13 and TRBJ2-5, with 9 bases lining up with TRBD1. This CDR3 has 14 residues. V lost 7 bases and J lost 3; bases outside the gene matches: 6. CDR1 and CDR2 from the germline V gene are PRHDT and FYEKMQ (reference sequence). The CDR3: CASTGTGRKETQYF. The CDR3 bases are TGTGCCAGCACCGGGACAGGGCGTAAAGAGACCCAGTACTTC.

The rearrangement uses TRBV30 and TRBJ2-4; 14 bases fit TRBD2. The CDR3 has 17 amino acids. V was clipped by 2 bases and J by 5 bases; unmatched bases: 8. Germline V gene lookup returns CDR1 GTSNPN and CDR2 SVGIG (reference sequence). In DNA, the CDR3 is TGTGCCTGGAGTTCCCCCCCGGGACTAGCGGGGGAAAACATTCAGTACTTC. As protein: CAWSSPPGLAGENIQYF.

This clonotype occurred a few times. The chain employs TRBV7-9 and TRBJ2-1; TRBD1 might be the D (6 bases). This CDR3 region has 15 residues. Germline CDR1 reads SEHNR; CDR2 reads FQNEAQ (reference sequence). V was shortened by 2 bases and J by 9 bases, with 17 bases between the two germline ends. The DNA of the CDR3 is TGTGCCAGCAGCTTATACAGGGCGCGTGGGGGTGAGCAGTTCTTC. Its translation is CASSLYRARGGEQFF.

V usage is TRBV19 and J usage is TRBJ1-5; D is uncertain. V was clipped by 5 bases and J by 6 bases, with 14 bases between them. The CDR3 totals 14 residues. Germline loops: CDR1 LNHDA, CDR2 SQIVND (reference sequence). The CDR3 spells CASSSALGGQPQHF. CDR3 DNA sequence: TGTGCCAGTAGTTCGGCCTTGGGCGGTCAGCCCCAGCATTTT. The full variable domain, with the rest looked up from reference TRBV19 and TRBJ1-5, is DGGITQSPKYLFRKEGQNVTLSCEQNLNHDAMYWYRQDPGQGLRLIYYSQIVNDFQKGDIAEGYSVSREKKESFPLTVTSAQKNPTAFYLCASSSALGGQPQHFGDGTRLSIL.

Many counts were recorded for this clonotype. V and J are TRBV6-1 and TRBJ1-2; D remains ambiguous. The germline CDR1 and CDR2 sequences are MNHNS and SASEGT. Trimming took 5 bases from V and 3 from J, leaving 10 bases between them. The CDR3 has 13 amino acids. The CDR3 sequence: CASSFGRDYGYTF. CDR3 DNA: TGTGCCAGCAGTTTTGGCAGAGACTATGGCTACACCTTC.

The chain employs TRBV12-3 or TRBV12-4 and TRBJ1-4, with 9 bases matching TRBD1. There are 15 residues in the CDR3. The V gene end was trimmed by 7 bases and the J gene end by 8 bases; junction bases not matched to a gene: 11. The CDR3 spells CASNSPGTGTEKLFF. The CDR3, as DNA: TGTGCCAGCAATTCCCCCGGGACAGGGACAGAAAAACTGTTTTTT.

The V gene is TRBV9, the J gene TRBJ2-7; 8 bases map to TRBD1. Trimming took 6 bases from V and 1 from J; bases not matched to a gene: 6. Germline-derived CDR1 and CDR2 are SGDLS and YYNGEE. The CDR3 consists of 14 residues. The CDR3 region is CASNSGTGSYEQYF. The CDR3 nucleotides are TGTGCCAGCAACTCCGGGACAGGTTCCTACGAGCAGTACTTC.

This clonotype was seen more than once but under ten times. The V and J genes are TRBV6-2 or TRBV6-3 and TRBJ2-7; D call uncertain. The V and J ends lost 7 bases and 0 bases respectively, with 10 bases between them. Germline V CDR1 and CDR2: MNHEY, SVGEGT. This CDR3 is 13 amino acids long. CDR3 loop: CASKMASSYEQYF. The DNA for the CDR3 is TGTGCCAGCAAGATGGCGAGCTCCTACGAGCAGTACTTC.

This clonotype was detected many times. This sequence joins TRBV2 and TRBJ2-3; 8 nucleotides align to TRBD1. Unmatched junction bases numbered 7, after V lost 6 bases and J lost 2 bases. Germline CDR1 and CDR2: SNHLY and FYNNEI. The CDR3 is 15 residues long. The CDR3 sequence: CASRARDRFTDTQYF. CDR3 nucleotides: TGTGCCAGCAGGGCCCGGGACAGGTTCACAGATACGCAGTATTTT. The variable domain in full, with the rest retrieved from reference TRBV2 and TRBJ2-3, is EPEVTQTPSHQVTQMGQEVILRCVPISNHLYFYWYRQILGQKVEFLVSFYNNEISEKSEIFDDQFSVERPDGSNFTLKIRSTKLEDSAMYFCASRARDRFTDTQYFGPGTRLTVL.

This clonotype was seen repeatedly, ten times or more. A read error may account for a junction end that differs from germline. The J gene is TRBJ2-5, the V gene TRBV5-1, with D maybe TRBD1 (6 bases). Germline CDR1 and CDR2: SGHRS and YFSETQ. CDR3 length: 13 amino acids. The CDR3, as DNA: TGTGCCAGCAGTTTAGGGGGAGAGGAGACCCAGTACTTC. Translated, it gives CASSLGGEETQYF.

The chain uses TRBV3-1 and TRBJ2-7; possible D gene TRBD2, 5 bases. Trimming removed 6 bases at V and 4 bases at J, with 13 bases between. CDR3 length equals 13 residues. Germline V gene data show CDR1 as LGHDT and CDR2 as YNNKEL (reference sequence). The CDR3 is CASSGGGRYEQYF. CDR3 nucleotides: TGTGCCAGCAGTGGCGGAGGAAGGTACGAGCAGTACTTC.

This clonotype has only a few counts. V gene TRBV11-2 combines with J gene TRBJ2-6; 9 bases align to TRBD1. The V gene's germline CDR1 is SGHAT and CDR2 FQNNGV. The junction had 8 bases not matched to a gene; V was cut back by 4 bases and J by 4 bases. This CDR3 is 17 amino acids long. The CDR3 nucleotides read TGTGCCAGCAGCTCCATGAACAGGGGGCTCGGGGCCAACGTCCTGACTTTC. Translating it yields CASSSMNRGLGANVLTF.

This sequence joins TRBV18 and TRBJ1-6, with 9 bases identical to TRBD1. Germline-derived CDR1 and CDR2 are KGHSH and LQKENI. V dropped 2 bases and J dropped 9; count of bases not matched to a gene: 5. CDR3 length: 15 amino acids. The CDR3 here is CASSPAGQGFSPLHF. CDR3 nucleotides: TGTGCCAGCTCACCAGCCGGACAGGGGTTTTCACCCCTCCACTTT.

V usage is TRBV3-1 and J usage is TRBJ2-7; 10 nucleotides line up with TRBD2. Trimming took 1 base from V and 10 from J; bases not matched to a gene: 7. CDR3 length: 14 amino acids. The germline V gene encodes CDR1 LGHDT and CDR2 YNNKEL (reference sequence). CDR3 loop: CASSQGSSGRSQYF. As DNA, the CDR3 is TGTGCCAGCAGCCAAGGGAGTAGCGGGAGGAGTCAGTACTTC.

This clonotype was observed many times. The chain carries TRBV6-1 and TRBJ1-3; D gene uncertain. The CDR3 is 14 amino acids. Per the germline V gene, CDR1 is MNHNS and CDR2 is SASEGT. V lost 1 base, J lost 4 bases, and 8 bases lay in between. The CDR3 sequence is CASSEDVGGNTIYF. Written as DNA, the CDR3 is TGTGCCAGCAGTGAAGATGTGGGAGGAAACACCATATATTTT.

This clonotype showed up just a few times. V usage is TRBV5-1 and J usage is TRBJ2-2; 13 nucleotides agree with TRBD2. CDR3 length equals 16 residues. The germline gives CDR1 SGHRS, CDR2 YFSETQ. V shed 4 bases and J 3 bases; nucleotides not matched to a gene: 3. The CDR3 nucleotides are TGCGCCAGCAGCGACACTAGCGGGAGGGACACCGGGGAGCTGTTTTTT. Translated: CASSDTSGRDTGELFF.

This clonotype was picked up a small number of times. The chain couples TRBV5-1 to TRBJ2-5; the match to TRBD2 covers 11 bases. Germline V gene sequence: CDR1 SGHRS, CDR2 YFSETQ. V lost 2 bases and J lost 1; bases outside the gene matches: 4. The CDR3 runs to 16 residues. The DNA of the CDR3 is TGCGCCAGCAGCTTTGGACTAGCGGGTATCCAAGAGACCCAGTACTTC. It is translated as CASSFGLAGIQETQYF.

The chain links TRBV24-1 to TRBJ2-5; 14 nucleotides line up with TRBD2. The germline CDR1 and CDR2 sequences are KGHDR and SFDVKD. The CDR3 has 17 residues. V was clipped by 4 bases and J by 5 bases; unmatched bases: 8. CDR3 coding DNA: TGTGCCACCAGTGACCCCCGACTAGCGGGAGGGCCGGAGACCCAGTACTTC. It yields the protein CATSDPRLAGGPETQYF.

The V call is TRBV6-1, the J call TRBJ2-2; TRBD1 is a possible D gene (6 bases). Germline V gives CDR1 MNHNS, CDR2 SASEGT. This CDR3 comprises 14 residues. Trimming removed 0 bases from V and 8 bases from J, with 10 bases in between. The CDR3 reads CASSEAQGIGELFF. CDR3 in DNA: TGTGCCAGCAGTGAAGCGCAGGGGATTGGGGAGCTGTTTTTT.

The chain combines TRBV11-1 with TRBJ2-5; 12 bases fit TRBD2. Germline V gives CDR1 SGHAT, CDR2 FQDESV (reference sequence). V lost 3 bases to trimming and J lost 5 bases; unmatched junction nucleotides: 10. The CDR3 has 17 residues. The CDR3 nucleotides read TGTGCCAGCAGCTTTCGCTCTAGCGGGAGGGCCGGGGAGACCCAGTACTTC. Protein sequence: CASSFRSSGRAGETQYF.

This clonotype has a handful of counts. The V and J genes are TRBV19 and TRBJ2-7, with TRBD2 identical over 15 bases. Germline CDR1 and CDR2: LNHDA and SQIVND (reference sequence). The length of the CDR3 is 18 residues. The J segment lost 3 bases and the V segment lost 5 bases, leaving 11 bases of the junction unmatched. The CDR3 here is CASSALPGTSGRIYEQYF. CDR3 nucleotide sequence: TGTGCCAGTAGTGCACTTCCCGGGACTAGCGGGAGGATCTACGAGCAGTACTTC.

This clonotype occurred a few times. The chain uses TRBV10-2 and TRBJ2-1; 8 bases match TRBD1. The CDR3 totals 16 residues. J gave up 0 bases and V 6 bases, and 7 bases lay outside the gene matches. The germline gives CDR1 WSHSY, CDR2 SAAADI. This chain's CDR3 is CASRDDRGRSYNEQFF. The CDR3, as DNA: TGCGCCAGCAGGGACGACAGGGGACGCTCCTACAATGAGCAGTTCTTC.

This chain links TRBV5-1 with TRBJ2-3; 11 bases are a match to TRBD1. From germline, CDR1 is SGHRS and CDR2 YFSETQ. Unmatched junction bases numbered 4, after V lost 0 bases and J lost 4 bases. The CDR3 length is 16 residues. This CDR3 is CASSLGGQGGPDTQYF. The CDR3 DNA reads TGCGCCAGCAGCTTGGGGGGACAGGGGGGACCAGATACGCAGTATTTT.

The rearrangement joins TRBV20-1 to TRBJ2-7, with 13 bases lining up with TRBD2. The CDR3 covers 16 residues. V lost 0 bases, J lost 6 bases, and 8 bases stayed unmatched. Per the germline V gene, CDR1 is DFQATT and CDR2 is SNEGSKA (reference sequence). The DNA for the CDR3 is TGCAGTGCTAGAGATGGGACTAGCGGGGACCTCGGCGAGCAGTACTTC. Encoded protein: CSARDGTSGDLGEQYF.